The TCR beta chain described here comes from a study of T cell responses to AZD1222 COVID-19 vaccine. Data came from immunoSEQ multiplex PCR; TCRdb stores just in-frame clones and leaves some out. The table shows 100,000 or so clones, with roughly 91% occurring only once. Germline lookup yields CDR1 SGHAT and CDR2 FQDESV (reference sequence). The CDR3 runs 15 residues. V shed 2 bases and J shed 2 bases, with 12 bases lying between them. V is TRBV11-1 and J is TRBJ1-2; D possibly corresponds to TRBD1 (6 bases). The receptor was derived from an adult in good health. The sample consisted of peripheral blood, taken on day 0 of AZD1222 vaccination. In nucleotides, the CDR3 is TGTGCCAGCAGCTTAAAGGGACACGGAAACTATGGCTACACCTTC. It encodes CASSLKGHGNYGYTF.